This note documents a single T cell receptor beta chain sequence. Its antigen is currently unknown. The data were taken from a study of shared clonotypes between healthy human individuals. Study results and caveats: Sorted-subset sequencing was shown by rarefaction to be incomplete despite large depth.

Libraries were prepared by immunoSEQ multiplex PCR; TCRdb keeps only in-frame clonotypes and omits some of them. Among 2.3 million or so clones listed, approximately 95% were seen once. CDR1 MGHDK and CDR2 SYGVNS come from the germline V gene. V lost 6 bases to trimming and J lost 12 bases; unmatched junction nucleotides: 13. This CDR3 is built from 13 residues. This chain links TRBV25-1 with TRBJ1-1, with TRBD1 matching 7 bases. The source is a man aged 18 to 30 in good health. Some clones in this sample may be carry-over from other donors' samples. Sequencing used naive CD4+ T cells from PBMCs. Subset specified: CD45RA+ positively selected. CDR3 in DNA: TGTGCCAGCAGCCCCACTGGGACAGTCAACCCTTTCTTT. It translates to CASSPTGTVNPFF.